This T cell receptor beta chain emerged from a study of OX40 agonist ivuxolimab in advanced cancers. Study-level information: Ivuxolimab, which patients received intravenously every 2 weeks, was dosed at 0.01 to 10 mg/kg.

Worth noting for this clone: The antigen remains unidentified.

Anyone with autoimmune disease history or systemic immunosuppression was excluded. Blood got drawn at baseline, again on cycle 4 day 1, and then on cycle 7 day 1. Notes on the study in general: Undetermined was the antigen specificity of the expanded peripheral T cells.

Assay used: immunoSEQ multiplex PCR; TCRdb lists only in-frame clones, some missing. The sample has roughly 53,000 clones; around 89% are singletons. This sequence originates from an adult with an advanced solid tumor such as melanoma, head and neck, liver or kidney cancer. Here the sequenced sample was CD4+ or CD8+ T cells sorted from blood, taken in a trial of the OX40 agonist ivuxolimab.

The CDR3 here is CASSSFLTDTQYF. CDR3 nucleotides: TGTGCCAGCAGCTCTTTCCTCACAGATACGCAGTATTTT. This chain joins TRBV7-3 and TRBJ2-3; D gene unclear. The CDR3 spans 13 residues. The germline gives CDR1 SGHTA, CDR2 FQGTGA. V was clipped by 4 bases and J by 2 bases, with 7 bases between them.